This record looks at one TCR beta chain sequence and its context. Its antigen is undetermined. The CDR3 sequence is 18 residues long. Germline CDR1 and CDR2: SGHNT and YYREEE (reference sequence). V lost 4 bases and J lost 0; bases outside the gene matches: 12. The source of the sample is a study of Ad26.COV2.S vaccination and SARS-CoV-2 variants. For the study at large: Donor joined the COV1001 Ad26.COV2.S trial arm. Donor got 5x10^10 or 1x10^11 viral particles of Ad26.COV2.S. Study results and limitations: Measurement of non-spike TCR breadth gave similar results in vaccine and placebo recipients.

Stated treatment: approximately 18 received Ad26.COV2.S at low or high dose, single or two shots; 5 received placebo; per-sample allocation not given. On day 63 after the first injection, vaccine and placebo recipients gave samples. As its vector, the vaccine had Ad26, which expressed Wuhan-strain SARS-CoV-2 spike. Using immunoSEQ multiplex PCR, the repertoire was profiled, and TCRdb retains in-frame clones only, with some absent. This table has about 390,000 clones, around 92% appearing once. The sequencing used peripheral blood, collected in a trial of Ad26.COV2.S vaccine versus placebo. This TCR derives from a person between 18 and 59 years old who received the Ad26.COV2.S COVID-19 vaccine or a placebo. The chain links TRBV5-4 to TRBJ2-5; 10 nucleotides match TRBD2. CDR3 nucleotides: TGTGCCAGCAGCCCCGGTCTAGCGGGGGTTATGTACCAAGAGACCCAGTACTTC. Protein: CASSPGLAGVMYQETQYF. The variable domain in full, with the rest retrieved from reference TRBV5-4 and TRBJ2-5, is ETGVTQSPTHLIKTRGQQVTLRCSSQSGHNTVSWYQQALGQGPQFIFQYYREEENGRGNFPPRFSGLQFPNYSSELNVNALELDDSALYLCASSPGLAGVMYQETQYFGPGTRLLVL.